These T cell receptor beta chains were read from a single sample in a study of cytomegalovirus exposure and HLA in healthy donors. Profiled with immunoSEQ multiplex PCR; TCRdb holds only in-frame clones, not every one. The profile shows 150,000 to 200,000 clones, approximately 80% of them singletons. The sequenced sample was PBMCs. These receptors all stem from a woman aged 40 to 50 in good health and CMV-seronegative. CDR3s include the opening cysteine and the closing phenylalanine or tryptophan. D genes are given only for firm matches. Some rows mark clone size as missing; the rest say once, few, many or name a class of expanded clone.

>TRBJ2-1|-|TRBD2|TRBV7-6
CASSLGPTSGRFNEQFF
TGTGCCAGCAGCTTAGGGCCGACTAGCGGGAGATTTAATGAGCAGTTCTTC
>TRBJ1-5|-|-|TRBV6-1
CASSELSTVTSNQPQHF
TGTGCCAGCAGTGAACTATCAACCGTCACTAGCAATCAGCCCCAGCATTTT
>TRBJ1-4|-|-|TRBV14
CASSQDLPGAWNEKLFF
TGTGCCAGCAGCCAAGATCTACCAGGGGCTTGGAATGAAAAACTGTTTTTT
>TRBJ2-2|-|-|TRBV14
CASSRLNTGELFF
TGTGCCAGCAGCCGACTGAACACCGGGGAGCTGTTTTTT
>TRBJ2-1|-|TRBD2|TRBV2
CASRLAGDHEQFF
TGTGCCAGCCGACTAGCGGGAGACCATGAGCAGTTCTTC
>TRBJ2-1|-|TRBD1|TRBV9
CASSPRWDRPYNEQFF
TGTGCCAGCAGCCCCCGTTGGGACAGACCTTACAATGAGCAGTTCTTC
>TRBJ2-1|-|-|TRBV4-3
CASSRTLVRGNEQFF
TGCGCCAGCAGCCGTACACTAGTTCGGGGCAATGAGCAGTTCTTC
>TRBJ1-2|few|TRBD1|TRBV19
CASQPQPGGGGGYTF
TGTGCCAGTCAACCCCAACCAGGGGGCGGAGGAGGCTACACCTTC
>TRBJ2-1|-|TRBD2|TRBV7-6
CASSLGGGRALDEQFF
TGTGCCAGCAGCTTAGGGGGCGGGAGGGCCCTCGATGAGCAGTTCTTC
>TRBJ2-1|once|-|TRBV11-3
CASSLGSASVNEQFF
TGTGCCAGCAGCTTAGGGTCGGCTAGCGTCAATGAGCAGTTCTTC
>TRBJ2-3|-|TRBD2|TRBV10-3
CAISWTSGRFTDTQYF
TGTGCCATCAGCTGGACTAGCGGGAGGTTTACAGATACGCAGTATTTT
>TRBJ2-4|few|-|TRBV5-6
CASSRKKDRTLEIQYF
TGTGCCAGCAGCCGGAAGAAGGACAGAACTTTGGAAATTCAGTACTTC
>TRBJ2-5|-|-|TRBV4-3
CASSQDRHSGNQETQYF
TGCGCCAGCAGCCAAGATCGGCACAGCGGCAACCAAGAGACCCAGTACTTC
>TRBJ1-1|once|-|TRBV11-3
CASTGDYTEAFF
TGTGCCAGCACTGGAGATTACACTGAAGCTTTCTTT
>TRBJ2-7|few|TRBD2|TRBV7-2
CASSLSPSGRVYEQYF
TGTGCCAGCAGCTTAAGCCCTAGCGGAAGGGTCTACGAGCAGTACTTC
>TRBJ1-1|-|-|TRBV6-6
CASSYGGRNTEAFF
TGTGCCAGCAGTTACGGGGGCAGGAACACTGAAGCTTTCTTT
>TRBJ2-2|-|-|TRBV7-3
CASSLTGSANTGELFF
TGTGCCAGCAGTCTTACAGGATCTGCGAACACCGGGGAGCTGTTTTTT
>TRBJ1-2|-|-|TRBV6-1
CASSEGRLDYGYTF
TGTGCCAGCAGTGAAGGCAGGCTTGACTATGGCTACACCTTC
>TRBJ2-5|once|-|TRBV30
CAWSVGEETQYF
TGTGCCTGGAGTGTAGGAGAAGAGACCCAGTACTTC
>TRBJ2-1|-|TRBD1|TRBV7-2
CASSLRTGRNEQFF
TGTGCCAGCAGCTTACGGACAGGGCGTAATGAGCAGTTCTTC
>TRBJ1-3|-|-|TRBV5-4
CASSGGAPSGNTIYF
TGTGCCTCCAGCGGGGGGGCCCCATCTGGAAACACCATATATTTT
>TRBJ2-7|-|TRBD2|TRBV10-2
CASSESSGRGYSYEQYF
TGCGCCAGCAGTGAGTCTAGCGGGAGGGGTTACTCCTACGAGCAGTACTTC
>TRBJ1-5|-|TRBD1|TRBV2
CASSATQGAYDQPQHF
TGTGCCAGCAGTGCGACGCAGGGGGCTTACGATCAGCCCCAGCATTTT
>TRBJ1-1|-|-|TRBV5-1
CASSLAPDSGNTEAFF
TGCGCCAGCAGCTTGGCCCCCGACAGTGGGAACACTGAAGCTTTCTTT
>TRBJ2-3|-|TRBD1|TRBV5-8
CASGQGAPSTDTQYF
TGTGCCAGCGGACAGGGGGCTCCTAGCACAGATACGCAGTATTTT
>TRBJ2-2|-|TRBD2|TRBV10-3
CAISSSGPNTGELFF
TGTGCCATCAGTTCTAGCGGGCCCAACACCGGGGAGCTGTTTTTT
>TRBJ1-2|-|-|TRBV4-3
CASSQTGSLNYGYTF
TGCGCCAGCAGCCAAACCGGGTCTCTTAACTATGGCTACACCTTC
>TRBJ2-3|-|-|TRBV30
CAWTPSGTDTQYF
TGTGCCTGGACCCCCTCGGGCACAGATACGCAGTATTTT
>TRBJ1-1|few|-|TRBV10-2
CATEPRGAGDTEAFF
TGCGCCACCGAGCCCCGGGGGGCAGGAGACACTGAAGCTTTCTTT
>TRBJ2-2|-|TRBD2|TRBV14
CASSPRLGLAPTGELFF
TGTGCCAGCAGCCCCCGCCTGGGACTAGCCCCCACCGGGGAGCTGTTTTTT
>TRBJ1-2|-|-|TRBV7-2
CASSLLDLNYGYTF
TGTGCCAGCAGCTTACTAGATCTGAACTATGGCTACACCTTC
>TRBJ2-2|-|-|TRBV25-1
CASSEPPASGELFF
TGTGCCAGCAGTGAACCCCCCGCGTCCGGGGAGCTGTTTTTT
>TRBJ1-2|-|-|TRBV6-1
CASSVEQGGYGYTF
TGTGCCAGCAGTGTTGAGCAGGGCGGCTATGGCTACACCTTC
>TRBJ2-5|-|-|TRBV5-4
CASSPRAETQYF
TGTGCCAGCAGCCCCCGTGCGGAGACCCAGTACTTC
>TRBJ1-1|once|-|TRBV5-6
CASSYGLGEDTEAFF
TGTGCCAGCAGCTACGGACTAGGGGAAGATACTGAAGCTTTCTTT
>TRBJ2-1|-|-|TRBV9
CASSVGTPREYNEQFF
TGTGCCAGCAGCGTAGGGACACCCAGAGAATACAATGAGCAGTTCTTC
>TRBJ2-1|-|TRBD2|TRBV5-5
CASSLYTSGRNEQFF
TGTGCCAGCAGCTTGTATACTAGCGGGAGAAATGAGCAGTTCTTC
>TRBJ1-1|-|-|TRBV7-3
CASSLNGNTEAFF
TGTGCCAGCAGCTTGAACGGGAACACTGAAGCTTTCTTT
>TRBJ1-1|-|-|TRBV19
CASTPGFSNTEAFF
TGTGCCAGTACTCCAGGGTTTAGTAACACTGAAGCTTTCTTT
>TRBJ2-1|-|-|TRBV10-3
CAISASKGVNEQFF
TGTGCCATCAGTGCCAGTAAGGGAGTCAATGAGCAGTTCTTC
>TRBJ2-3|-|TRBD2|TRBV7-3
CASSPRGGSADTQYF
TGTGCCAGCAGCCCCCGCGGGGGGAGTGCAGATACGCAGTATTTT
>TRBJ2-1|-|TRBD2|TRBV6-5
CASRLAGAYNEQFF
TGTGCCAGCAGATTAGCGGGAGCCTACAATGAGCAGTTCTTC
>TRBJ2-5|-|-|TRBV5-4
CASSPTLGAQYF
TGTGCCAGCAGCCCGACCTTAGGGGCCCAGTACTTC
>TRBJ2-4|-|-|TRBV7-9
CASMAGLYGNIQYF
TGTGCCAGCATGGCGGGGTTGTATGGAAACATTCAGTACTTC
>TRBJ1-2|few|-|TRBV5-1
CASSVTGPDYGYTF
TGCGCCAGCAGCGTGACAGGCCCTGACTATGGCTACACCTTC
>TRBJ1-5|-|-|TRBV21-1
CATKTGTPNTQPQHF
TGTGCCACCAAGACCGGGACACCCAATACTCAGCCCCAGCATTTT
>TRBJ2-3|once|TRBD2|TRBV18
CASSPQGLAGAHTQYF
TGTGCCAGCTCACCACAGGGACTAGCGGGAGCACATACGCAGTATTTT
>TRBJ2-3|-|TRBD2|TRBV6-4
CASSDWSSGRDTQYF
TGTGCCAGCAGTGACTGGTCTAGCGGGAGAGATACGCAGTATTTT
>TRBJ1-3|-|-|TRBV15
CATSRDLVSGNTIYF
TGTGCCACCAGCAGAGATCTCGTCTCTGGAAACACCATATATTTT
>TRBJ2-3|-|TRBD2|TRBV4-2
CASSQVKLAGVGTDTQYF
TGTGCCAGCAGCCAAGTAAAGCTAGCGGGAGTTGGGACAGATACGCAGTATTTT
>TRBJ2-3|-|-|TRBV9
CASSVRTNSQTDTQYF
TGTGCCAGCAGCGTTCGGACTAACTCTCAGACAGATACGCAGTATTTT
>TRBJ2-5|-|TRBD2|TRBV7-9
CASSLTSGRGQETQYF
TGTGCCAGCAGCTTAACTAGCGGGAGGGGACAAGAGACCCAGTACTTC
>TRBJ1-2|-|TRBD1|TRBV6-1
CASSGRDRGSYGYTF
TGTGCCAGCAGTGGCCGGGACAGGGGGAGCTATGGCTACACCTTC
>TRBJ1-1|-|-|TRBV6-5
CASNFRSYGTEAFF
TGTGCCAGCAATTTTAGGAGTTATGGGACTGAAGCTTTCTTT
>TRBJ1-5|few|-|TRBV6-6
CARGYPPGGSNQPQHF
TGTGCCAGAGGATACCCCCCCGGGGGGTCTAATCAGCCCCAGCATTTT
>TRBJ2-2|-|-|TRBV7-9
CASSPPPGNTGELFF
TGTGCCAGCAGCCCCCCTCCGGGGAACACCGGGGAGCTGTTTTTT
>TRBJ2-4|-|TRBD2|TRBV5-6
CASSLVSSGINIQYF
TGTGCCAGCAGCTTGGTTTCGAGCGGGATAAACATTCAGTACTTC
>TRBJ1-4|-|-|TRBV27
CASSLYRLGGNEKLFF
TGTGCCAGCAGTTTATACAGGCTGGGTGGGAATGAAAAACTGTTTTTT
>TRBJ1-2|once|-|TRBV6-1
CASSEDRDYGYTF
TGTGCCAGCAGTGAAGACAGGGACTATGGCTACACCTTC
>TRBJ1-1|-|-|TRBV6-5
CASSYTPRQGPEAFF
TGTGCCAGCAGTTACACCCCCAGGCAGGGGCCTGAAGCTTTCTTT